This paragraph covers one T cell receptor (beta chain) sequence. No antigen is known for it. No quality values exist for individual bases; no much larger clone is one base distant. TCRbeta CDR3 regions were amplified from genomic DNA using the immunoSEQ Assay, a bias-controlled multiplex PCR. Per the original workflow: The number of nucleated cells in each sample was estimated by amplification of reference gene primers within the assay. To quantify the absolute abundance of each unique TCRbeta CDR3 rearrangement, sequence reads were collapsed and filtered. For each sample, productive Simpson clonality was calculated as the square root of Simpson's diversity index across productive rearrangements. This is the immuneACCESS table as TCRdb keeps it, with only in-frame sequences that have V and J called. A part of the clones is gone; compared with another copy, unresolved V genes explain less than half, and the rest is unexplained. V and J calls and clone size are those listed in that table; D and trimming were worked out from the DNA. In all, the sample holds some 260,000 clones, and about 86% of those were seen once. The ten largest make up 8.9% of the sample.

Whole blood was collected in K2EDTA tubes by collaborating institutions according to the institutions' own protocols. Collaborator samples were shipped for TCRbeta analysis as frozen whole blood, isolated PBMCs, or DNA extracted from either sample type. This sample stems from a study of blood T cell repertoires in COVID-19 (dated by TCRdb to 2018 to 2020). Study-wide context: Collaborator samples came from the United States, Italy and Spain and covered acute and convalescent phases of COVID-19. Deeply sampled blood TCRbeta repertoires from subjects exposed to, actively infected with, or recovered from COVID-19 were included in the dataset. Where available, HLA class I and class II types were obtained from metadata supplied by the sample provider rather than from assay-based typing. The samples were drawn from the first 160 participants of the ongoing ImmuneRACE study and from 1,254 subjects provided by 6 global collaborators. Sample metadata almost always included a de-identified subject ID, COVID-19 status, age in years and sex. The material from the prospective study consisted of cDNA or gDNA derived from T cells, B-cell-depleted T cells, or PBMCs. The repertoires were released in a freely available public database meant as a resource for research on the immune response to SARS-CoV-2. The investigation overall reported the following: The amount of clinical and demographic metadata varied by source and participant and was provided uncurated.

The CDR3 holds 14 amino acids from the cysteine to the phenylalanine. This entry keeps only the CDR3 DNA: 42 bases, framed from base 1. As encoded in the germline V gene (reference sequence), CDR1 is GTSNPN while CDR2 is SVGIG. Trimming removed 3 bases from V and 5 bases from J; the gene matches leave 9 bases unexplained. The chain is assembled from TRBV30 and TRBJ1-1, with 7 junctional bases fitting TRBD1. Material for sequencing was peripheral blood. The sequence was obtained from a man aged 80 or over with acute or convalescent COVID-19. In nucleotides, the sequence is TGTGCCTGGAGCAAAGTAGGGGGCCGAACTGAAGCTTTCTTT. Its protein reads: CAWSKVGGRTEAFF.